A single sample is the source of the 18 T cell receptor beta chains below, sequenced in a study of T cell responses to AZD1222 COVID-19 vaccine. The repertoire was sequenced with immunoSEQ multiplex PCR; TCRdb's copy has only in-frame clones and lacks some. The sample lists about 93,000 clones, 85% to 90% occurring once. The specimen comprised peripheral blood, sampled 28 days after the second AZD1222 dose. The receptors originated from an adult who received the AZD1222 COVID-19 vaccine.

The chain couples TRBV30 to TRBJ2-6, with D possibly TRBD2 on 6 matching bases. CDR3 length: 16 residues. Germline V gives CDR1 GTSNPN, CDR2 SVGIG (reference sequence). Deletions cut 4 bases from V and 1 base from J, with 14 bases between. CDR3 nucleotide sequence: TGTGCCTGGAATGTAGAGGCGGGATCTGGGGCCAACGTCCTGACTTTC. Protein: CAWNVEAGSGANVLTF. The full variable domain, rest sourced from reference TRBV30 and TRBJ2-6, is SQTIHQWPATLVQPVGSPLSLECTVEGTSNPNLYWYRQAAGRGLQLLFYSVGIGQISSEVPQNLSASRPQDRQFILSSKKLLLSDSGFYLCAWNVEAGSGANVLTFGAGSRLTVL.

The chain's CDR3 is CAISLGHDNSPLHF. CDR3 in DNA: TGTGCCATTTCTTTGGGGCACGATAATTCACCCCTCCACTTT. The V gene is TRBV6-5, the J gene TRBJ1-6, with TRBD1 as a possible D gene (5 bases). Trimming removed 10 bases from V and 5 bases from J, with 15 bases in between. This CDR3 region has 14 residues. Germline loops: CDR1 MNHEY, CDR2 SVGAGI.

J is TRBJ2-5 and V is TRBV12-5; D perhaps matches TRBD1 (5 bases). Germline lookup yields CDR1 LGHNT and CDR2 FRNRAP. Trimming pared 4 bases from V and 0 bases from J, leaving 9 bases between. The CDR3 contains 14 residues. CDR3 sequence (DNA): TGTGCTAGTGGTTCCGGACAAGACCAAGAGACCCAGTACTTC. Translation: CASGSGQDQETQYF.

The chain joins TRBV14 to TRBJ1-5; maybe TRBD1 (5 bases). Germline V gives CDR1 SGHDN, CDR2 FVKESK. The CDR3 length is 13 residues. The V and J ends lost 0 bases and 9 bases respectively, with 9 bases between them. CDR3 DNA sequence: TGTGCCAGCAGCCAAGAGAGGGACTCGCCCCAGCATTTT. Amino acids: CASSQERDSPQHF.

V and J are TRBV18 and TRBJ2-2; 7 positions agree with TRBD1. V shed 6 bases and J 8 bases; nucleotides not matched to a gene: 3. The CDR3 spans 12 residues. Germline V gene data show CDR1 as KGHSH and CDR2 as LQKENI. The CDR3: CASSRQGGELFF. The CDR3 DNA follows: TGTGCCAGCTCGAGACAGGGTGGGGAGCTGTTTTTT. Drawing the rest from reference TRBV18 and TRBJ2-2, the complete variable domain is NAGVMQNPRHLVRRRGQEARLRCSPMKGHSHVYWYRQLPEEGLKFMVYLQKENIIDESGMPKERFSAEFPKEGPSILRIQQVVRGDSAAYFCASSRQGGELFFGEGSRLTVL.

The chain links TRBV30 to TRBJ1-1; no clear D gene. CDR3 length: 17 residues. Germline V lookup: CDR1 GTSNPN, CDR2 SVGIG (reference sequence). Trimming removed 1 base at V and 3 bases at J, with 21 bases between. The CDR3 loop is CAWSDMGWRVGDTEAFF. In DNA, the CDR3 is TGTGCCTGGAGTGATATGGGCTGGCGGGTCGGTGACACTGAAGCTTTCTTT. Using reference TRBV30 and TRBJ1-1 for the parts outside the CDR3, the full variable domain is SQTIHQWPATLVQPVGSPLSLECTVEGTSNPNLYWYRQAAGRGLQLLFYSVGIGQISSEVPQNLSASRPQDRQFILSSKKLLLSDSGFYLCAWSDMGWRVGDTEAFFGQGTRLTVV.

This chain joins TRBV18 and TRBJ1-2; 7 nucleotides align to TRBD1. The V gene's germline CDR1 is KGHSH and CDR2 LQKENI. V lost 6 bases and J lost 8; bases outside the gene matches: 15. The CDR3 sequence is 15 residues long. CDR3 region: CASSTGTANTGGYTF. In nucleotides, the CDR3 is TGTGCCAGCTCTACCGGGACAGCCAACACCGGGGGCTACACCTTC.

The V gene is TRBV3-1 (or the pseudogene TRBV3-2), the J gene TRBJ2-2; D perhaps matches TRBD1 (6 bases). The germline CDR1 and CDR2 sequences are LGHDT and YNNKEL (reference sequence). The V end was cut by 0 bases, the J end by 7 bases, with 18 bases between. The CDR3 spans 17 residues. The CDR3 DNA follows: TGTGCCAGCAGCCAAGAGCCCAGCACCGAGGGGGTCGGGGAGCTGTTTTTT. Its protein is CASSQEPSTEGVGELFF.

The DNA of the CDR3 is TGTGCCAGTAGTATACTAGGCTTTGGGTTGGGGAGAAACACTGAAGCTTTCTTT. Its protein is CASSILGFGLGRNTEAFF. V usage is TRBV19 and J usage is TRBJ1-1; D remains ambiguous. The CDR3 is 18 residues long. V shed 2 bases and J shed 2 bases, with 21 bases lying between them. Germline V CDR1 and CDR2: LNHDA, SQIVND (reference sequence).

The rearrangement uses TRBV15 and TRBJ1-5; 7 bases map to TRBD1. The V gene's germline CDR1 is LNHNV and CDR2 YYDKDF (reference sequence). The CDR3 is made up of 16 amino acids. V dropped 4 bases and J dropped 7; count of bases not matched to a gene: 13. The CDR3 DNA reads as TGTGCCACCAGCATGATGTCGACAGGGATCGGACAGCCCCAGCATTTT. This codes for CATSMMSTGIGQPQHF.

V gene TRBV9 combines with J gene TRBJ1-1; a weak D match, TRBD1 (5 bases). CDR1 is SGDLS and CDR2 is YYNGEE in the germline V gene. V was trimmed by 0 bases and J by 7 bases, leaving 10 bases between them. CDR3 length equals 13 residues. CDR3 sequence reads: CASSVATRGEAFF. The CDR3 DNA is TGTGCCAGCAGCGTAGCTACGAGGGGTGAAGCTTTCTTT.

The chain has TRBV29-1 and TRBJ1-4, with D perhaps TRBD1 (5 bases). V lost 7 bases, J lost 6 bases, and 18 bases lay in between. This CDR3 is 14 amino acids long. Germline V gives CDR1 SQVTM, CDR2 ANQGSEA. CDR3 in amino acids: CSAQGGLGYEKLFF. The CDR3 region has the DNA TGCAGCGCCCAGGGTGGCCTAGGGTATGAAAAACTGTTTTTT.

This chain links TRBV3-1 (or the pseudogene TRBV3-2) with TRBJ1-4; D is ambiguous. Between the trimmed V and J ends, which lost 1 base and 0 bases, there was a span of 12 bases. CDR1 is LGHDT, CDR2 YNNKEL, per germline (reference sequence). CDR3 length: 17 residues. CDR3 sequence reads: CASSQGIGGATNEKLFF. The CDR3 DNA follows: TGTGCCAGCAGCCAAGGAATTGGAGGCGCAACTAATGAAAAACTGTTTTTT.

The rearrangement joins TRBV7-9 to TRBJ2-3; possible D gene TRBD1, 6 bases. Trimming took 1 base from V and 4 from J, leaving 9 bases between them. Germline-derived CDR1 and CDR2 are SEHNR and FQNEAQ (reference sequence). The CDR3 is 14 residues long. This chain's CDR3 is CASSLGGPADTQYF. CDR3 in DNA: TGTGCCAGCAGCTTAGGGGGGCCCGCAGATACGCAGTATTTT.

The chain is built from TRBV11-2 and TRBJ2-7; 7 bases align to TRBD1. Trimming at V came to 3 bases and at J to 0 bases, leaving 5 bases not matched to a gene. The CDR3 sequence is 15 residues long. Germline CDR1 SGHAT, CDR2 FQNNGV. CDR3 amino acids: CASSFQDRNSYEQYF. The CDR3 region has the DNA TGTGCCAGCAGCTTCCAGGACAGGAACTCCTACGAGCAGTACTTC.

V gene TRBV6-5 combines with J gene TRBJ2-2; D is undetermined. V gave up 4 bases and J gave up 1 base, with 7 bases separating them. The CDR3 covers 14 residues. Germline assignment: CDR1 MNHEY and CDR2 SVGAGI. CDR3 region: CASSSGWNTGELFF. CDR3 bases: TGTGCCAGCAGTTCCGGGTGGAACACCGGGGAGCTGTTTTTT.

This chain connects TRBV4-1 to TRBJ2-1, with D perhaps TRBD1 (6 bases). Germline V gives CDR1 MGHRA, CDR2 YSYEKL. Trimming cost V 3 bases and J 5 bases, with 14 bases left between them. The CDR3 covers 15 residues. CDR3 in amino acids: CASSQRQETNNEQFF. In DNA form, the CDR3 reads TGCGCCAGCAGCCAGAGACAGGAGACTAACAATGAGCAGTTCTTC.

The CDR3 loop is CASSSTWRGDEQFF. The CDR3, as DNA: TGTGCCAGCAGTTCCACGTGGCGGGGCGATGAGCAGTTCTTC. This chain joins TRBV28 and TRBJ2-1; possible D gene TRBD2, 6 bases. In germline, CDR1 is MDHEN, CDR2 SYDVKM. Trimming pared 4 bases from V and 8 bases from J, leaving 15 bases between. The CDR3 covers 14 residues.